This is a list of T cell receptor beta chains from one sample in a study. Using its own MiXCR run on the RT-PCR reads, TCRdb lists one record per CDR3 protein. Here the sample spans 650,000 to 800,000 distinct CDR3 sequences, 12% to 15% being singletons. The sequenced sample consisted of memory CD4+ T cells from blood. Source of these receptors: a female donor in good health, serving as a healthy control. The CDR3 runs from the conserved cysteine through the conserved F or W. Size is omitted from some rows. Given values are once, few, many or a class for expanded clones.

NA,TRBV5-4,CASSLYSESYEQYF
many,TRBV29-1,CSVQEPGLLYNEQFF
many,TRBV12-3/TRBV12-4,CASTSRMEDTQYF
NA,TRBV29-1,CSVDYGNTWELFF
NA,TRBV7-8,CASISNSGSYEQYF
NA,TRBV5-1,CASSLAGGFSNEQFF
NA,TRBV20-1,CSARESGGSNQPQHF
many,TRBV7-2,CASSLQGAEETQYF
NA,TRBV20-1,CSARGWAGGPDTQYF
many,TRBV5-1,CASKGTGHTGANVLTF
many,TRBV20-1,CSARDQKAGGLTDTQYF
many,TRBV9,CASSVRPDNEQFF
NA,TRBV6-2/TRBV6-3,CASTGQIQETQYF
many,TRBV6-2/TRBV6-3,CASSNRDTETQYF
few,TRBV5-1,CASSWNGGNSPLHF
few,TRBV24-1,CATSGGNGPRNTEAFF
NA,TRBV20-1,CSAATSGIETQYF
NA,TRBV7-2,CASSLIPENGELFF
few,TRBV7-9,CASSFGLRGGGGSLLETQYF
few,TRBV7-2,CASSPTGTENYGYTF
NA,TRBV6-7,CASSSPSGRAGGELFF
NA,TRBV27,CASSLGMGGQPQHF
few,TRBV10-3,CAISEGAREGYGYTF
NA,TRBV6-2/TRBV6-3,CASRQGLTVADTQYF
NA,TRBV5-1,CASKENSGSTDTQYF
few,TRBV20-1,CSAQDPGGGSGNTIYF
few,TRBV28,CASSIIRTGGTGELFF
NA,TRBV20-1,CSAPVGGMAEKLFF
NA,TRBV20-1,CSARVPGKQFF